The clone carrying this T cell receptor (beta chain) was seen a single time. Its target is not known. The record originates from a study of cytomegalovirus exposure and HLA in healthy donors. Findings of the study overall: The authors later found HLA-associated TCR beta chains more clonally expanded than equally common others. Confirmation in vitro established that a few CMV-associated chains were specific for CMV antigens. Later on, analysis showed that most CMV-associated TCR beta chains appeared to be HLA-restricted.

Primers included in the PCR were 60 Vbeta and 13 Jbeta primers. Some clones are missing from TCRdb's copy, which holds only in-frame ones; the method was immunoSEQ multiplex PCR. This repertoire shows roughly 83,000 clones, roughly 77% found once; its top ten account for around 4.3%. This TCR derives from a man between 60 and 75 years old in good health and CMV-seronegative. The specimen was PBMCs.

This CDR3 is CASSLGLAGPWEQYF. The CDR3 DNA reads TGCGCCAGCAGCTTGGGGCTAGCGGGGCCTTGGGAGCAGTACTTC. This chain uses TRBV5-1 with TRBJ2-7; TRBD2 aligns across 9 bases. The J segment lost 7 bases and the V segment lost 0 bases, leaving 8 bases of the junction unmatched. The CDR3 extends over 15 amino acids. Germline V CDR1 and CDR2: SGHRS, YFSETQ.